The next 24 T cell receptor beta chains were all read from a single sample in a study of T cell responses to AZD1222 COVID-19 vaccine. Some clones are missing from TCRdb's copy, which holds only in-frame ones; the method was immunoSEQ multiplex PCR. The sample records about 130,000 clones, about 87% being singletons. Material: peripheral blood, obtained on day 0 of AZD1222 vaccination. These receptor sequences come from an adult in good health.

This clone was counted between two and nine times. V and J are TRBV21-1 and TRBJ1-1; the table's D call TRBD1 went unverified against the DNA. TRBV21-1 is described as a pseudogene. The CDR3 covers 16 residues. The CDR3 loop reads CASSKVGGALNTEAFF. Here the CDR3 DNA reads TGTGCCAGCAGCAAAGTAGGGGGCGCCCTGAACACTGAAGCTTTCTTT.

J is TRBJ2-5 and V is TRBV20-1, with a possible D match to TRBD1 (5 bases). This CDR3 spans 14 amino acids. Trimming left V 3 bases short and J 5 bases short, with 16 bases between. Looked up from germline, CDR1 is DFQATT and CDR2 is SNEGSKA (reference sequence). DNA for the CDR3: TGCAGTGCTAGTGTAAGACAGCACGTGGAGACCCAGTACTTC. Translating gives CSASVRQHVETQYF.

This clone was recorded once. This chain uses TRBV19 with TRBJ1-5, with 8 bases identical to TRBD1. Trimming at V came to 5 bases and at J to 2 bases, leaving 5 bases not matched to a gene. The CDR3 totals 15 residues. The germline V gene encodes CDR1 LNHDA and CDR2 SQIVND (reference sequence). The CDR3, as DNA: TGTGCCAGTAGTGCCCAGGGACAGGGCAATCAGCCCCAGCATTTT. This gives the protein CASSAQGQGNQPQHF.

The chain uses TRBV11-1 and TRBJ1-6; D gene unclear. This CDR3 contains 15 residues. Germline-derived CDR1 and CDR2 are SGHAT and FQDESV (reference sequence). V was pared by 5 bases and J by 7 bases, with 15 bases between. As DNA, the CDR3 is TGTGCCAGCAGCCCCCGTAGTGGAGCAAATTCACCCCTCCACTTT. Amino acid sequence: CASSPRSGANSPLHF.

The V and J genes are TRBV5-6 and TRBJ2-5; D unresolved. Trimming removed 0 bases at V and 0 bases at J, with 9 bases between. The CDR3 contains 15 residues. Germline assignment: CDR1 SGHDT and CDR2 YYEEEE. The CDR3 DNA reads TGTGCCAGCAGCTTGGTTGGTCCCTACCAAGAGACCCAGTACTTC. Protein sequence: CASSLVGPYQETQYF.

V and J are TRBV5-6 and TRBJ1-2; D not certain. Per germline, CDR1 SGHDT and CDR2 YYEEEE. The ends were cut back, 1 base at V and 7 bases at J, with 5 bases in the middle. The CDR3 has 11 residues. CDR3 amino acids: CASSLSGGYTF. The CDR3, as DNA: TGTGCCAGCAGCTTGTCGGGTGGCTACACCTTC.

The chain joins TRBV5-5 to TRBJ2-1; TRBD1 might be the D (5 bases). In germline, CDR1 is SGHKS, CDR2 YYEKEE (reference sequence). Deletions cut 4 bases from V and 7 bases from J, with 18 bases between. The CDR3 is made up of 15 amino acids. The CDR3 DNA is TGTGCCAGCAGCGGACCCCAGGGTGCTAGGAATGAGCAGTTCTTC. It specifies CASSGPQGARNEQFF.

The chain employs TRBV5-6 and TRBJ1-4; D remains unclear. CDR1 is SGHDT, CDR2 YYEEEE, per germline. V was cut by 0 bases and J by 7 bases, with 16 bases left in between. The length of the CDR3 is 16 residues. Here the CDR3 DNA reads TGTGCCAGCAGCTTGGTAGACCCCGCGACCGGTGAAAAACTGTTTTTT. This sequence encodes CASSLVDPATGEKLFF. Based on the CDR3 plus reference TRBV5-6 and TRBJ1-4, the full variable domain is DAGVTQSPTHLIKTRGQQVTLRCSPKSGHDTVSWYQQALGQGPQFIFQYYEEEERQRGNFPDRFSGHQFPNYSSELNVNALLLGDSALYLCASSLVDPATGEKLFFGSGTQLSVL.

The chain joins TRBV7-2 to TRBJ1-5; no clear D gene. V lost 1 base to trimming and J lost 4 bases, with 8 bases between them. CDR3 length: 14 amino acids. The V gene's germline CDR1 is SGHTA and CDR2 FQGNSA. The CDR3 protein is CASSLVNRNQPQHF. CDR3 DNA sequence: TGTGCCAGCAGCTTAGTCAACAGAAATCAGCCCCAGCATTTT.

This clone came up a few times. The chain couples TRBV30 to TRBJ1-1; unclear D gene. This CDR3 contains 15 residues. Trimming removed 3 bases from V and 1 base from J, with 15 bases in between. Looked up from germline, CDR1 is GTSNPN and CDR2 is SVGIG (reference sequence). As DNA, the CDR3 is TGTGCCTGGAGGGTCCTGGGCCGGGAGAACACTGAAGCTTTCTTT. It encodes CAWRVLGRENTEAFF. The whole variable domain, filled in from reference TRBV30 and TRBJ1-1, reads SQTIHQWPATLVQPVGSPLSLECTVEGTSNPNLYWYRQAAGRGLQLLFYSVGIGQISSEVPQNLSASRPQDRQFILSSKKLLLSDSGFYLCAWRVLGRENTEAFFGQGTRLTVV.

The CDR3: CASSLEGTGYTF. Here the CDR3 DNA reads TGTGCCAGCAGTTTGGAGGGGACGGGCTACACCTTC. V gene TRBV12-3 or TRBV12-4 combines with J gene TRBJ1-2; a weak D match, TRBD1 (5 bases). The ends were cut back, 3 bases at V and 8 bases at J, with 10 bases in the middle. The CDR3 has 12 residues.

DNA of the CDR3: TGTGCCAGCAGCGCCCTCGGCAACTATGGCTACACCTTC. Amino acids: CASSALGNYGYTF. V and J are TRBV27 and TRBJ1-2; no reliable D call. Trimming cost V 6 bases and J 2 bases, with 10 bases left between them. Germline CDR1 and CDR2: MNHEY and SMNVEV (reference sequence). CDR3 length: 13 amino acids.

The CDR3 spells CASGLATATDTQYF. Here the CDR3 DNA reads TGTGCTAGTGGTTTGGCAACGGCTACAGATACGCAGTATTTT. This chain joins TRBV12-5 and TRBJ2-3; no definite D call. The CDR3 sequence is 14 residues long. CDR1 is LGHNT and CDR2 is FRNRAP in the germline V gene. V lost 1 base and J 3 bases, leaving 8 bases between the germline ends.

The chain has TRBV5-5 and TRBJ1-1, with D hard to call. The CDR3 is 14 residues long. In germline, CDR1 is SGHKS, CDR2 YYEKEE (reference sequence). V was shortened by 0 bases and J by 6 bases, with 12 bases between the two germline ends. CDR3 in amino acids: CASSLAAGQPEAFF. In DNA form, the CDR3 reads TGTGCCAGCAGCTTGGCCGCGGGCCAGCCTGAAGCTTTCTTT.

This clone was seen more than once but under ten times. The CDR3: CASSSLAGAYNEQFF. DNA of the CDR3: TGTGCCAGCAGCTCCCTGGCAGGGGCCTACAATGAGCAGTTCTTC. The chain links TRBV11-2 to TRBJ2-1; D may be TRBD1 (6 bases). The CDR3 extends over 15 amino acids. The germline V gene has CDR1 SGHAT and CDR2 FQNNGV. Trimming stripped 4 bases from V and 2 bases from J, with 12 bases between.

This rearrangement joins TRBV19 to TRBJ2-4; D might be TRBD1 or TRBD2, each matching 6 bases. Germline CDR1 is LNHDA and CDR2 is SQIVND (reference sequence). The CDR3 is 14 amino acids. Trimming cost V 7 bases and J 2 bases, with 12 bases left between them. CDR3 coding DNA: TGTGCCAGTACTAGGGGGGATTCCAAAAACATTCAGTACTTC. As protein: CASTRGDSKNIQYF. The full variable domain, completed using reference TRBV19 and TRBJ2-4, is DGGITQSPKYLFRKEGQNVTLSCEQNLNHDAMYWYRQDPGQGLRLIYYSQIVNDFQKGDIAEGYSVSREKKESFPLTVTSAQKNPTAFYLCASTRGDSKNIQYFGAGTRLSVL.

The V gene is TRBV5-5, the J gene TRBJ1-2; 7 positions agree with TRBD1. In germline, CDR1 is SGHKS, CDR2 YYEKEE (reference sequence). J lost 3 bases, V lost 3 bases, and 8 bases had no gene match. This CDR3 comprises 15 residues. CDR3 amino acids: CASSWGPTGYYGYTF. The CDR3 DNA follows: TGTGCCAGCAGCTGGGGCCCGACAGGGTACTATGGCTACACCTTC.

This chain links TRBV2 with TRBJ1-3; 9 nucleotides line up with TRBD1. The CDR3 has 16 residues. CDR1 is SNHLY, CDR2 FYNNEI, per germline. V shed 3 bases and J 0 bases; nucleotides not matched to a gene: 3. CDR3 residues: CASSEGQGHSGNTIYF. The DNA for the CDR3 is TGTGCCAGCAGTGAGGGACAGGGACACTCTGGAAACACCATATATTTT.

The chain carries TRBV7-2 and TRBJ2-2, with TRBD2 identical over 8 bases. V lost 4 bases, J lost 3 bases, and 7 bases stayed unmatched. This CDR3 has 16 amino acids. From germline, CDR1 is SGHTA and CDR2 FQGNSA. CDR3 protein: CASSSRLGLDTGELFF. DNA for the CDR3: TGTGCCAGCAGCTCGAGACTGGGACTAGACACCGGGGAGCTGTTTTTT.

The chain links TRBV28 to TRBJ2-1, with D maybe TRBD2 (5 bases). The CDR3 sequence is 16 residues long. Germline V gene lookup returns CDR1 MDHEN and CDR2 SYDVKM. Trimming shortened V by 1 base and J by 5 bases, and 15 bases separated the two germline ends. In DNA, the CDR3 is TGTGCCAGCAGTTTATTATCTAGCACAGACAACAATGAGCAGTTCTTC. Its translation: CASSLLSSTDNNEQFF.

CDR3 sequence reads: CASRSANTGELFF. In nucleotides, the CDR3 is TGCGCCAGCAGATCGGCGAACACCGGGGAGCTGTTTTTT. V gene TRBV5-1 combines with J gene TRBJ2-2; D unclear. Trimming took 5 bases from V and 0 from J, leaving 5 bases between them. Germline V CDR1 and CDR2: SGHRS, YFSETQ. The CDR3 totals 13 residues.

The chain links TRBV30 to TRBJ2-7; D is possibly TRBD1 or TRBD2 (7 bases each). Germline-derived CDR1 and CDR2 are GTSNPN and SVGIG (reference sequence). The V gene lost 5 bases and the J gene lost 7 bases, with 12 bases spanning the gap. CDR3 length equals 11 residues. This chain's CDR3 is CAWGRGREQYF. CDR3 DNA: TGTGCCTGGGGGAGGGGGCGAGAGCAGTACTTC.

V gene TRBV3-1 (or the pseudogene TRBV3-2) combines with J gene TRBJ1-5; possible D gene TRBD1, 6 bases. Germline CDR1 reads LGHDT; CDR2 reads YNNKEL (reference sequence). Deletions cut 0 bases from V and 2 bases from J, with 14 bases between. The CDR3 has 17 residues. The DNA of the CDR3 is TGTGCCAGCAGCCAAGATTCTCTGGGGGGCGGCAATCAGCCCCAGCATTTT. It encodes CASSQDSLGGGNQPQHF.

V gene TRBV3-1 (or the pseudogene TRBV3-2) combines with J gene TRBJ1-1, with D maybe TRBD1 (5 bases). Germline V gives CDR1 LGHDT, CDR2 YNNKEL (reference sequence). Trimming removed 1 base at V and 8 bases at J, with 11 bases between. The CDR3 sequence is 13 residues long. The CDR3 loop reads CASSQGGDSEAFF. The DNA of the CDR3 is TGTGCCAGCAGCCAAGGAGGGGACTCCGAAGCTTTCTTT.